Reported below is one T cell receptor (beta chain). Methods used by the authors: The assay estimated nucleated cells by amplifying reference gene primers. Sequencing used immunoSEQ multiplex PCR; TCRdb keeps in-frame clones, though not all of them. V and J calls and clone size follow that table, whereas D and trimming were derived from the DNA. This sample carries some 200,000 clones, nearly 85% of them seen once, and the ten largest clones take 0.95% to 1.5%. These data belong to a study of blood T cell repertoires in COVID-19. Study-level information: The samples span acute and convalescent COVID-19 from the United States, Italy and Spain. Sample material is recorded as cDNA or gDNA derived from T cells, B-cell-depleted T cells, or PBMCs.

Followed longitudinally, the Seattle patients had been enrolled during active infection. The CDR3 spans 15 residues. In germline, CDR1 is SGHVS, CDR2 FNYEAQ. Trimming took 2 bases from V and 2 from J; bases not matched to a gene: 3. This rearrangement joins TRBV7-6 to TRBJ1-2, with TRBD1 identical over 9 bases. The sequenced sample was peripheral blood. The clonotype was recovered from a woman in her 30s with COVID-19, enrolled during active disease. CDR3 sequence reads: CASSLMTGGNYGYTF. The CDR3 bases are TGTGCCAGCAGCTTAATGACAGGGGGGAACTATGGCTACACCTTC.